These 24 T cell receptor beta chains were sequenced from one sample in a study of cytomegalovirus exposure and HLA in healthy donors. Some clones are missing from TCRdb's copy, which holds only in-frame ones; the method was immunoSEQ multiplex PCR. The sample lists 95,000 to 150,000 clones, about 88% occurring once. The sequenced material came from PBMCs. These receptors were taken from a young woman in good health and CMV-seronegative.

The chain carries TRBV6-6 and TRBJ1-3; 7 bases line up with TRBD1. Germline V lookup: CDR1 MNHNY, CDR2 SVGAGI (reference sequence). The CDR3 runs 16 residues. The trim removed 7 bases at V and 1 base at J, leaving 10 bases unmatched. CDR3 DNA: TGTGCCAGCATCGACAGGGAAAGAGGGTCTGGAAACACCATATATTTT. Protein sequence: CASIDRERGSGNTIYF.

The chain has TRBV5-1 and TRBJ1-5; TRBD1 is a possible D gene (5 bases). From germline, CDR1 is SGHRS and CDR2 YFSETQ. V lost 4 bases to trimming and J lost 4 bases, with 12 bases between them. This CDR3 region has 14 residues. The CDR3: CASSREAGNQPQHF. Written as DNA, the CDR3 is TGCGCCAGCAGCAGGGAAGCAGGGAATCAGCCCCAGCATTTT.

This clone was counted once. V usage is TRBV30 and J usage is TRBJ2-7, with 8 positions matching TRBD2. CDR1 GTSNPN and CDR2 SVGIG come from the germline V gene (reference sequence). The CDR3 covers 15 residues. J gave up 2 bases and V 1 base, and 7 bases lay outside the gene matches. The CDR3 is CAWSAPERGPYEQYV. The DNA of the CDR3 is TGTGCCTGGAGTGCCCCAGAGCGGGGGCCCTACGAGCAGTACGTC.

This clone was seen just once. The chain employs TRBV11-2 and TRBJ1-1; D is uncertain. The CDR3 has 15 residues. The V and J ends lost 1 base and 0 bases respectively, with 9 bases between them. Germline CDR1 reads SGHAT; CDR2 reads FQNNGV. CDR3 DNA sequence: TGTGCCAGCAGCTTAGTCCACGGTCTGAACACTGAAGCTTTCTTT. Translation gives CASSLVHGLNTEAFF. The full variable domain, rest sourced from reference TRBV11-2 and TRBJ1-1, is EAGVAQSPRYKIIEKRQSVAFWCNPISGHATLYWYQQILGQGPKLLIQFQNNGVVDDSQLPKDRFSAERLKGVDSTLKIQPAKLEDSAVYLCASSLVHGLNTEAFFGQGTRLTVV.

J is TRBJ2-3 and V is TRBV5-1, with 8 nucleotides matching TRBD1. The CDR3 spans 15 residues. Per the germline V gene, CDR1 is SGHRS and CDR2 is YFSETQ. Trimming removed 3 bases from V and 1 base from J; junction bases left unmatched: 4. Written as DNA, the CDR3 is TGCGCCAGCAGCTGGACAGGGTCGGGCACAGATACGCAGTATTTT. This gives the protein CASSWTGSGTDTQYF.

This sequence joins TRBV29-1 and TRBJ1-1; D gene uncertain. The V gene lost 5 bases and the J gene lost 0 bases, with 13 bases spanning the gap. The CDR3 loop spans 14 amino acids. Germline V gives CDR1 SQVTM, CDR2 ANQGSEA. CDR3: CSVTKKAMNTEAFF. The CDR3 coding sequence is TGCAGCGTTACGAAAAAAGCTATGAACACTGAAGCTTTCTTT.

The V call is TRBV30, the J call TRBJ1-1; a weak D match, TRBD1 (5 bases). This CDR3 is built from 13 residues. Germline CDR1 GTSNPN, CDR2 SVGIG (reference sequence). The V end was cut by 7 bases, the J end by 3 bases, with 15 bases between. CDR3 coding DNA: TGTGCCTATGGGATAACAGGCGACACTGAAGCTTTCTTT. Its protein is CAYGITGDTEAFF.

The CDR3: CASSPSGGGYTF. The DNA for the CDR3 is TGTGCCAGCAGCCCCAGCGGGGGAGGCTACACCTTC. The V call is TRBV11-2, the J call TRBJ1-2; maybe TRBD1 (5 bases). CDR1 and CDR2 (germline): SGHAT, FQNNGV. Trimming took off 5 bases at V and 8 bases at J, with 12 bases between the two ends. This CDR3 is 12 amino acids long.

This clone came up once. The chain joins TRBV6-1 to TRBJ1-1; D is perhaps TRBD1 (5 bases). This CDR3 spans 12 amino acids. The germline CDR1 and CDR2 sequences are MNHNS and SASEGT. Trimming took off 11 bases at V and 4 bases at J, with 14 bases between the two ends. The CDR3 DNA follows: TGTGCCGCCCCGGGGGGGGGCACTGAAGCTTTCTTT. Translated: CAAPGGGTEAFF.

The rearrangement joins TRBV11-2 to TRBJ2-7; TRBD2 might be the D (6 bases). CDR1 SGHAT and CDR2 FQNNGV come from the germline V gene. Deletions cut 5 bases from V and 1 base from J, with 12 bases between. This CDR3 has 14 amino acids. CDR3 residues: CASSSSGPSYEQYF. CDR3 coding DNA: TGTGCCAGCAGCAGTAGCGGACCGTCCTACGAGCAGTACTTC.

V is TRBV15 and J is TRBJ2-1; 10 nucleotides agree with TRBD1. V lost 5 bases and J lost 7; bases outside the gene matches: 8. Germline CDR1 and CDR2: LNHNV and YYDKDF (reference sequence). CDR3 length: 15 amino acids. The CDR3 DNA follows: TGTGCCACCAGCCCACGACAGGGGGCGGGAAATGAGCAGTTCTTC. Amino acids: CATSPRQGAGNEQFF.

V usage is TRBV19 and J usage is TRBJ1-2, with TRBD1 identical over 7 bases. Per the germline V gene, CDR1 is LNHDA and CDR2 is SQIVND (reference sequence). This CDR3 has 13 amino acids. V lost 3 bases and J lost 5; bases outside the gene matches: 3. The CDR3 bases are TGTGCCAGTAGTATTGGGACAGCGTATGGCTACACCTTC. This encodes CASSIGTAYGYTF.

This sequence joins TRBV28 and TRBJ2-1; TRBD2 agrees at 8 bases. Germline lookup yields CDR1 MDHEN and CDR2 SYDVKM. V lost 5 bases and J lost 5; bases outside the gene matches: 8. This CDR3 spans 15 amino acids. CDR3 protein: CASSTTSENHNEQFF. CDR3 in DNA: TGTGCCAGCAGTACGACTAGCGAAAACCACAATGAGCAGTTCTTC.

The chain links TRBV7-2 to TRBJ1-1; 7 nucleotides match TRBD1. The CDR3 contains 14 residues. Unmatched junction bases numbered 3, after V lost 5 bases and J lost 0 bases. Germline loops: CDR1 SGHTA, CDR2 FQGNSA. In DNA form, the CDR3 reads TGTGCCAGCAGCCTAGGACAGGTGAACACTGAAGCTTTCTTT. This codes for CASSLGQVNTEAFF.

The chain employs TRBV28 and TRBJ2-3; D is possibly TRBD1 (6 bases). With 7 bases removed from V and 6 bases from J, the gap between germline ends came to 17 bases. CDR1 is MDHEN, CDR2 SYDVKM, per germline. The length of the CDR3 is 14 residues. CDR3 residues: CASTRGTGTDTQYF. The DNA of the CDR3 is TGTGCCAGCACCCGAGGTACAGGGACGGATACGCAGTATTTT.

This chain's CDR3 is CASSSLGGHKSYEQYF. CDR3 sequence (DNA): TGTGCCAGCAGTTCCCTAGGAGGGCATAAATCCTACGAGCAGTACTTC. This sequence joins TRBV27 and TRBJ2-7; tentatively, D is TRBD2 (6 bases). Trimming stripped 4 bases from V and 1 base from J, with 17 bases between. CDR3 length equals 16 residues. Germline V gene sequence: CDR1 MNHEY, CDR2 SMNVEV (reference sequence).

The chain couples TRBV11-2 to TRBJ1-2; D gene ambiguous. CDR3 length: 13 residues. Per the germline V gene, CDR1 is SGHAT and CDR2 is FQNNGV. V was clipped by 5 bases and J by 3 bases, with 10 bases between them. The CDR3 loop reads CASSPERDYGYTF. The CDR3 coding sequence is TGTGCCAGCAGCCCGGAGCGGGACTATGGCTACACCTTC.

The chain joins TRBV11-2 to TRBJ1-5, with 9 bases fitting TRBD1. Germline CDR1 SGHAT, CDR2 FQNNGV. This CDR3 is built from 14 residues. With V trimmed by 2 bases and J by 6 bases, 2 bases remained unmatched. Written as DNA, the CDR3 is TGTGCCAGCAGCTTAACACAGGGGGCTCAGCCCCAGCATTTT. It codes for CASSLTQGAQPQHF.

The chain combines TRBV5-8 with TRBJ1-5; 11 nucleotides agree with TRBD1. Germline V gives CDR1 SGHTS, CDR2 YDEGEE. With 2 bases clipped from V and 6 bases from J, the junction kept 1 base outside the gene matches. The CDR3 sequence is 14 residues long. The CDR3 region has the DNA TGTGCCAGCAGCTTCGGACAGGGGGCTCAGCCCCAGCATTTT. Residues: CASSFGQGAQPQHF.

V is TRBV29-1 and J is TRBJ1-1, with no clear D. The ends were cut back, 4 bases at V and 7 bases at J, with 10 bases in the middle. CDR3 length: 11 residues. Germline values: CDR1 SQVTM, CDR2 ANQGSEA. In nucleotides, the CDR3 is TGCAGCGTTGGGAGGGTCGATGAAGCTTTCTTT. It codes for CSVGRVDEAFF.

CDR3 nucleotides: TGTGCCAGCAGCGTCGGGACAGGGGGCATAGAGGAGCTGTTTTTT. It translates to CASSVGTGGIEELFF. The rearrangement uses TRBV7-8 and TRBJ2-2; 12 positions agree with TRBD1. CDR1 and CDR2 from the germline V gene are SGHVS and FQNEAQ. With 5 bases clipped from V and 10 bases from J, the junction kept 8 bases outside the gene matches. The CDR3 is 15 amino acids. The variable domain in full, completed from reference TRBV7-8 and TRBJ2-2, reads GAGVSQSPRYKVAKRGQDVALRCDPISGHVSLFWYQQALGQGPEFLTYFQNEAQLDKSGLPSDRFFAERPEGSVSTLKIQRTQQEDSAVYLCASSVGTGGIEELFFGEGSRLTVL.

The chain couples TRBV30 to TRBJ2-5, with 7 bases lining up with TRBD1. Trimming cost V 5 bases and J 2 bases; bases outside gene matches: 14. This CDR3 region has 16 residues. The germline V gene has CDR1 GTSNPN and CDR2 SVGIG (reference sequence). The CDR3 region is CAWDNRGFIEQETQYF. In DNA, the CDR3 is TGTGCCTGGGATAACAGGGGATTCATAGAACAAGAGACCCAGTACTTC.

The chain couples TRBV9 to TRBJ1-2, with 9 nucleotides matching TRBD1. The CDR3 runs 13 residues. The germline CDR1 and CDR2 sequences are SGDLS and YYNGEE. Trimming took 4 bases from V and 6 from J; bases not matched to a gene: 4. This CDR3 reads CASSPGTGHGYTF. In DNA form, the CDR3 reads TGTGCCAGCAGCCCCGGGACAGGGCATGGCTACACCTTC.

The V gene is TRBV11-2, the J gene TRBJ2-6, with D maybe TRBD2 (6 bases). The germline V gene encodes CDR1 SGHAT and CDR2 FQNNGV. V lost 5 bases and J 1 base, leaving 9 bases between the germline ends. This CDR3 spans 15 amino acids. In DNA, the CDR3 is TGTGCCAGCAGCCGACTAGGTTCTGGGGCCAACGTCCTGACTTTC. It translates to CASSRLGSGANVLTF.